This TCR beta chain is from a study of blood T cell repertoires in COVID-19. Study-wide context: The cDNA or gDNA used as material had been derived from T cells, B-cell-depleted T cells, or PBMCs.

The germline V gene has CDR1 MGHRA and CDR2 YSYEKL. Trimming removed 6 bases from V and 8 bases from J; junction bases left unmatched: 10. The CDR3 consists of 15 residues. How the authors handled the data: From reference gene primer amplification, estimates of nucleated cell counts were derived. Data came from immunoSEQ multiplex PCR; TCRdb stores just in-frame clones and leaves some out. Clonal size and the V and J genes are those of that table, whereas D and trimming came from the DNA. Among about 110,000 clones listed, about 91% were seen once. The chain is built from TRBV4-1 and TRBJ2-1, with 10 nucleotides matching TRBD2. The receptor was derived from a woman aged 45-65 years with active or convalescent COVID-19. What was sequenced was peripheral blood. In DNA, the CDR3 is TGCGCCAGCAGACCCGGGACTAGCGCCGACTATGAGCAGTTCTTC. This gives the protein CASRPGTSADYEQFF.